This TCR beta chain was captured in a study of response to subunit inactivated influenza vaccine. Study-level points and caveats: The authors suggested that every seasonal influenza vaccination recruits few new T cells.

TCRdb re-analysed the RT-PCR reads in MiXCR, keeping a single row per CDR3 protein. This table has under 200,000 distinct CDR3 sequences, around 9.9% appearing once. This clonotype appeared once. Its antigen remains unidentified. This may come from a read error, since a much larger clone is one base off. The V and J ends lost 6 bases and 5 bases respectively, with 14 bases between them. The CDR3 is 15 amino acids. Germline V gene sequence: CDR1 MNHEY, CDR2 SMNVEV (reference sequence). The V call is TRBV27, the J call TRBJ2-6, with D maybe TRBD1 (5 bases). This receptor was obtained from a man aged 45-65 years who received an inactivated influenza vaccine. Sequencing was performed on non-naive T cells sorted from PBMCs, taken more than 35 days after vaccination. Here the CDR3 DNA reads TGTGCCAGCAGCAGGGAAAACGTCTGGGCCAACGTCCTGACTTTC. This sequence encodes CASSRENVWANVLTF.